This T cell receptor beta chain derives from a study of cytomegalovirus exposure and HLA in healthy donors. TCRdb's table, derived via immunoSEQ multiplex PCR, lists solely in-frame clones and lacks some. The sample lists around 350,000 clones, 86% seen once, with roughly 0.8% in the top ten. The CDR3 covers 15 residues. The germline V gene has CDR1 SGHVS and CDR2 FNYEAQ. Trimming shortened V by 4 bases and J by 4 bases, and 11 bases separated the two germline ends. The source of this sequence is a woman younger than 30 in good health and CMV-seronegative. Sample: PBMCs. The chain is built from TRBV7-6 and TRBJ1-6, with unresolved D. This chain's CDR3 is CASSSSTSYNSPLHF. In nucleotides, the CDR3 is TGTGCCAGCAGCTCCTCAACCAGTTATAATTCACCCCTCCACTTT.